This TCR beta chain came from a study of cytomegalovirus exposure and HLA in healthy donors. With V trimmed by 6 bases and J by 6 bases, 7 bases remained unmatched. The CDR3 sequence is 15 residues long. Germline V CDR1 and CDR2: MNHEY, SVGAGI. Primers included in the PCR were 60 Vbeta and 13 Jbeta primers. Produced via immunoSEQ multiplex PCR; TCRdb's table is partial and in-frame only. This sample has approximately 200,000 clones; approximately 85% occur once, and the top ten carry around 6.3%. Regarding this clone: The antigen is not known. The same CDR3 arises from other DNA sequences in this sample as well.

Study outcomes and limitations: The CMV antigen specificity of a few CMV-associated chains was confirmed through in vitro analysis.

The clonotype comes from a woman between 45 and 65 years old in good health and CMV-seropositive. Sequencing was done on a sample of PBMCs. The rearrangement joins TRBV6-5 to TRBJ2-1, with 11 positions matching TRBD2. CDR3 in amino acids: CASSELAGVGNEQFF. CDR3 nucleotides: TGTGCCAGCAGCGAACTAGCGGGGGTCGGCAATGAGCAGTTCTTC.